Listed here are 18 T cell receptor beta chains from one sample, sequenced in a study of blood T cell repertoires in COVID-19. The data were produced by immunoSEQ multiplex PCR, yet TCRdb's version contains in-frame clones alone and is incomplete. The sample includes about 140,000 clones, 65% to 80% seen only once; the top ten take around 3.3%. Sequencing was carried out using peripheral blood. The origin of the receptors is a man in his sixties with acute or convalescent COVID-19.

The chain joins TRBV24-1 to TRBJ1-5, with 7 bases aligning to TRBD1. The germline CDR1 and CDR2 sequences are KGHDR and SFDVKD. V shed 4 bases, J shed 2 bases, and the junction held 4 bases outside the gene matches. The CDR3 is 15 amino acids. In DNA, the CDR3 is TGTGCCACCAGTGACGCTACAGGGGGCAATCAGCCCCAGCATTTT. Amino acid sequence: CATSDATGGNQPQHF.

The chain has TRBV21-1 and TRBJ2-2; no check of the table's D call, TRBD2, against the DNA was made. TRBV21-1 corresponds to a pseudogene. CDR3 length equals 13 residues. CDR3 in DNA: TGTGCCAGCAGCATCCGGGACACCGGGGAGCTGTTTTTT. Protein: CASSIRDTGELFF.

This chain connects TRBV7-9 to TRBJ1-4; possible D gene TRBD1, 6 bases. The CDR3 length is 15 residues. Germline V lookup: CDR1 SEHNR, CDR2 FQNEAQ (reference sequence). Trimming took 3 bases from V and 4 from J, leaving 12 bases between them. The CDR3 nucleotides are TGTGCCAGCAGCTTGACCAGGGGTATTAATGAAAAACTGTTTTTT. Its translation: CASSLTRGINEKLFF. Complete variable domain (other parts from reference TRBV7-9 and TRBJ1-4): DTGVSQNPRHKITKRGQNVTFRCDPISEHNRLYWYRQTLGQGPEFLTYFQNEAQLEKSRLLSDRFSAERPKGSFSTLEIQRTEQGDSAMYLCASSLTRGINEKLFFGSGTQLSVL.

This chain connects TRBV29-1 to TRBJ1-4, with a tentative D call TRBD1 (6 bases). V lost 3 bases and J 3 bases, leaving 8 bases between the germline ends. Germline lookup yields CDR1 SQVTM and CDR2 ANQGSEA. The CDR3 totals 13 residues. As DNA, the CDR3 is TGCAGCGTTGATGGACAGTCTAATGAAAAACTGTTTTTT. Translated, it gives CSVDGQSNEKLFF.

The rearrangement uses TRBV5-1 and TRBJ2-4; perhaps TRBD2 as D (5 bases). CDR3 length: 14 residues. CDR1 is SGHRS and CDR2 is YFSETQ in the germline V gene. With 4 bases removed from V and 6 bases from J, the gap between germline ends came to 14 bases. The CDR3 DNA reads TGCGCCAGCAGCCCTGACTCTAGCCGAAACATTCAGTACTTC. Amino acid sequence: CASSPDSSRNIQYF.

This rearrangement joins TRBV14 to TRBJ2-1; no firm D call. Germline values: CDR1 SGHDN, CDR2 FVKESK. This CDR3 region has 15 residues. Deletions cut 4 bases from V and 9 bases from J, with 19 bases between. The CDR3 DNA reads TGTGCCAGCAGCCCCGCAGTATTTCTAGGTGGTGAGCAGTTCTTC. Protein product: CASSPAVFLGGEQFF.

V gene TRBV28 combines with J gene TRBJ2-7; 8 positions match TRBD2. After removal of 10 bases from V and 5 bases from J, the junction contained 16 bases not matched to a gene. The CDR3 has 15 residues. CDR1 and CDR2 (germline): MDHEN, SYDVKM. The DNA of the CDR3 is TGTGCCACCCAGCAGGCGGGACTAGATCTCCACGAGCAGTACTTC. It yields the protein CATQQAGLDLHEQYF.

This clone was found once. The V call is TRBV9, the J call TRBJ2-5, with 7 bases lining up with TRBD2. This CDR3 region has 17 residues. V was clipped by 4 bases and J by 5 bases; unmatched bases: 17. The germline V gene encodes CDR1 SGDLS and CDR2 YYNGEE. CDR3 sequence reads: CASSPPVGRAYVETQYF. The CDR3 DNA reads TGTGCCAGCAGCCCTCCGGTAGGGAGGGCCTACGTCGAGACCCAGTACTTC.

The chain employs TRBV19 and TRBJ1-1; D gene ambiguous. The CDR3 length is 15 residues. The germline gives CDR1 LNHDA, CDR2 SQIVND (reference sequence). Trimming left V 1 base short and J 1 base short, with 10 bases between. The CDR3 sequence: CASSIGRSTNTEAFF. The DNA for the CDR3 is TGTGCCAGTAGTATAGGACGGAGTACGAACACTGAAGCTTTCTTT.

CDR3 nucleotides: TGTGCCAGCAGTTACTCCCGGACAGTTTCCTACGAGCAGTACTTC. This codes for CASSYSRTVSYEQYF. The chain employs TRBV6-2 or TRBV6-3 and TRBJ2-7; tentative D call: TRBD1 (6 bases). Germline CDR1 is MNHEY and CDR2 is SVGEGT. CDR3 length: 15 amino acids. Trimming shortened V by 0 bases and J by 1 base, and 10 bases separated the two germline ends.

This chain joins TRBV6-5 and TRBJ2-5; weak D call: TRBD2 (5 bases). Germline-derived CDR1 and CDR2 are MNHEY and SVGAGI. Trimming removed 5 bases from V and 9 bases from J, with 16 bases in between. This CDR3 contains 13 residues. CDR3 nucleotide sequence: TGTGCCAGCAGTCGGACTGGAGCTAGGGCCCAGTACTTC. The encoded protein is CASSRTGARAQYF.

V usage is TRBV28 and J usage is TRBJ1-4; D perhaps matches TRBD1 (5 bases). The CDR3 is made up of 14 amino acids. Germline V gene lookup returns CDR1 MDHEN and CDR2 SYDVKM. V was pared by 5 bases and J by 9 bases, with 16 bases between. The CDR3 DNA reads TGTGCCAGCAGTCGCCAGGGCAGGGTACAAAAACTGTTTTTT. Protein: CASSRQGRVQKLFF.

There are a few counts of this clone. This chain joins TRBV30 and TRBJ1-2, with D possibly matching TRBD1 (6 bases). The V gene lost 3 bases and the J gene lost 8 bases, with 19 bases spanning the gap. CDR3 length equals 14 residues. Looked up from germline, CDR1 is GTSNPN and CDR2 is SVGIG (reference sequence). The CDR3 loop is CAWSPDRRWRGYTF. CDR3 bases: TGTGCCTGGAGCCCGGACAGACGCTGGAGAGGCTACACCTTC. The variable domain in full, with the rest retrieved from reference TRBV30 and TRBJ1-2, is SQTIHQWPATLVQPVGSPLSLECTVEGTSNPNLYWYRQAAGRGLQLLFYSVGIGQISSEVPQNLSASRPQDRQFILSSKKLLLSDSGFYLCAWSPDRRWRGYTFGSGTRLTVV.

V is TRBV28 and J is TRBJ2-7; D is perhaps TRBD2 (5 bases). Germline-derived CDR1 and CDR2 are MDHEN and SYDVKM. There are 12 residues in the CDR3. Deletions cut 6 bases from V and 5 bases from J, with 11 bases between. The CDR3 loop reads CASRRGINEQYF. The DNA for the CDR3 is TGTGCCAGCAGGCGAGGGATCAACGAGCAGTACTTC.

The chain uses TRBV11-2 and TRBJ1-1; D may be TRBD1 (5 bases). The CDR3 runs to 14 residues. V was cut by 1 base and J by 4 bases, with 10 bases left in between. From germline, CDR1 is SGHAT and CDR2 FQNNGV. The CDR3 spells CASSLGGGGTEAFF. CDR3 in DNA: TGTGCCAGCAGCTTAGGTGGGGGGGGCACTGAAGCTTTCTTT. Full variable domain (missing parts from reference TRBV11-2 and TRBJ1-1): EAGVAQSPRYKIIEKRQSVAFWCNPISGHATLYWYQQILGQGPKLLIQFQNNGVVDDSQLPKDRFSAERLKGVDSTLKIQPAKLEDSAVYLCASSLGGGGTEAFFGQGTRLTVV.

This clone has just one count. The V call is TRBV7-9, the J call TRBJ1-5; the match to TRBD1 covers 9 bases. The CDR3 runs 14 residues. The J segment lost 3 bases and the V segment lost 5 bases, leaving 2 bases of the junction unmatched. Germline CDR1 SEHNR, CDR2 FQNEAQ (reference sequence). The CDR3 coding sequence is TGTGCCAGCAGCCGGACAGGGGCCAATCAGCCCCAGCATTTT. It encodes CASSRTGANQPQHF.

V usage is TRBV12-5 and J usage is TRBJ1-5; 7 nucleotides match TRBD1. The CDR3 runs to 19 residues. Germline CDR1 reads LGHNT; CDR2 reads FRNRAP. V lost 6 bases to trimming and J lost 1 base; unmatched junction nucleotides: 18. The CDR3 coding sequence is TGTGCTAGTGGCCCCACGGACAGGAAAAAGGGCCTAAGCAATCAGCCCCAGCATTTT. The encoded protein is CASGPTDRKKGLSNQPQHF.

The chain recombines TRBV7-9 with TRBJ1-2; 8 nucleotides line up with TRBD1. This CDR3 has 15 amino acids. Trimming took 5 bases from V and 3 from J; bases not matched to a gene: 8. Germline V lookup: CDR1 SEHNR, CDR2 FQNEAQ (reference sequence). The CDR3 sequence is CASSGQGAADYGYTF. DNA for the CDR3: TGTGCCAGCAGCGGCCAGGGGGCCGCGGACTATGGCTACACCTTC.